This T cell receptor (beta chain) was sequenced in a study of CD8+ T cells in alopecia areata. Whole-study findings and limits: It was lesional scalp, especially alopecia totalis/universalis, that showed higher clonality than normal scalp.

This clone was seen a handful of times. Its target is unknown. The authors extracted RNA and reverse transcribed it into cDNA as the sequencing template. The assay was immunoSEQ multiplex PCR, and TCRdb's table has in-frame clones only and misses some. The sample has tens of thousands of clones, around two thirds seen once. Germline values: CDR1 MGHRA, CDR2 YSYEKL. The CDR3 spans 15 residues. V was cut by 0 bases and J by 3 bases, with 9 bases left in between. The clonotype originates from a human donor with alopecia areata. The V and J genes are TRBV4-1 and TRBJ1-5; D is uncertain. The sequenced sample was NKG2D-high CD8+ T cells sorted from blood. CDR3 nucleotides: TGCGCCAGCAGCCAAGACGGCAGCCCCAATCAGCCCCAGCATTTT. Translating it yields CASSQDGSPNQPQHF.